This T cell receptor (beta chain) came from a study of cytomegalovirus exposure and HLA in healthy donors. Study-level background: Genotyping of some 400 donors showed that over 80% belonged to the Caucasian-associated ancestry cluster. Study-level findings and limits: Prediction of most subjects' HLA-A and HLA-B alleles by TCR beta sequences was reportedly accurate.

Use of 60 Vbeta and 13 Jbeta primers characterized the PCR. Produced via immunoSEQ multiplex PCR; TCRdb's table is partial and in-frame only. The sample holds about 160,000 clones; about 82% are singletons and the top ten take 1%. Concerning this clone: Its antigen is unknown.

Losses at the gene ends were 5 bases for V and 4 bases for J; bases not matched to a gene: 1. The V gene's germline CDR1 is SGHVS and CDR2 FNYEAQ. The CDR3 is made up of 12 amino acids. The chain is built from TRBV7-6 and TRBJ1-1; 7 bases agree with TRBD1. Sequencing was done on a sample of PBMCs. The clonotype originates from a woman in her 50s in good health and CMV-seropositive. Here the CDR3 DNA reads TGTGCCAGCAGCCACAGGGGCACTGAAGCTTTCTTT. It codes for CASSHRGTEAFF.